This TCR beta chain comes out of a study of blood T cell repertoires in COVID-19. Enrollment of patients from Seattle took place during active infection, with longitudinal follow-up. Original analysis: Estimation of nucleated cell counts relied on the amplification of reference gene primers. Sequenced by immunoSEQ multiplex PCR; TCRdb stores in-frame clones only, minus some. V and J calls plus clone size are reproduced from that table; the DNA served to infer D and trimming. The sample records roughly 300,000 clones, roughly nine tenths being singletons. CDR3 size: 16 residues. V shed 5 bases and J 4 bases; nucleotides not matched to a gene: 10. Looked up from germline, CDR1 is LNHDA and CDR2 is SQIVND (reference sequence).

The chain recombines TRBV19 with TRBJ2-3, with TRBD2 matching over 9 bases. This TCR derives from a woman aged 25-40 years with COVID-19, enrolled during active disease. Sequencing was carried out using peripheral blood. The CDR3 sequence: CASSWEAGGPPDTQYF. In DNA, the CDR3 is TGTGCCAGTAGTTGGGAGGCGGGAGGGCCCCCAGATACGCAGTATTTT.